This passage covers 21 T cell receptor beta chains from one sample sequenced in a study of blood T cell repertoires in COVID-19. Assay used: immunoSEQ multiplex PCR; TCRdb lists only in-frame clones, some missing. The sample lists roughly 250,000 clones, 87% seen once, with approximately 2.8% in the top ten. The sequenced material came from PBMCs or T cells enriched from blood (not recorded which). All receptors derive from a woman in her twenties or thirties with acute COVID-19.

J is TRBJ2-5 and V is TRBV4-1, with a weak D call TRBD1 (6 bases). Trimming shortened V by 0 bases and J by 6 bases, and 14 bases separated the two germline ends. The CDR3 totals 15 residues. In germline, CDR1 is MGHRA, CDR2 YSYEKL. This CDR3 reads CASSQELGTFQTQYF. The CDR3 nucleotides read TGCGCCAGCAGCCAAGAACTTGGGACATTCCAGACCCAGTACTTC.

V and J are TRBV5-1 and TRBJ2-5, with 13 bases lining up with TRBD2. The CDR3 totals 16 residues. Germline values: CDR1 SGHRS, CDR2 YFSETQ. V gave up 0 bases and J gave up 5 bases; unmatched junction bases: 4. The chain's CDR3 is CASSLEGLAGWETQYF. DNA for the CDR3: TGCGCCAGCAGCTTGGAGGGACTAGCGGGGTGGGAGACCCAGTACTTC.

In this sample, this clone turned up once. CDR3 nucleotide sequence: TGTGCCAGCAGCTTAGGGGGCGGACGGGCTGAAAAACTGTTTTTT. Protein sequence: CASSLGGGRAEKLFF. V is TRBV5-6 and J is TRBJ1-4; 7 bases agree with TRBD1. CDR1 is SGHDT and CDR2 is YYEEEE in the germline V gene. The length of the CDR3 is 15 residues. Germline trimming cut 2 bases from V and 7 bases from J; bases unmatched to any gene: 8.

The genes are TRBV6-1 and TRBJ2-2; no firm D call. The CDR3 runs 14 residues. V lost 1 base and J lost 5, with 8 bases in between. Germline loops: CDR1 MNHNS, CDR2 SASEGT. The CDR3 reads CASSEGGETGELFF. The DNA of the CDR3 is TGTGCCAGCAGTGAAGGTGGAGAGACCGGGGAGCTGTTTTTT.

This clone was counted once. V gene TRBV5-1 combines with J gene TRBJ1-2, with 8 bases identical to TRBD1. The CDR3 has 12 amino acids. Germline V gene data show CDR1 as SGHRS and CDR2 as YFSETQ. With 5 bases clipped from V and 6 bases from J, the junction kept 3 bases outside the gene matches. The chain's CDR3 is CASSRTGNGYTF. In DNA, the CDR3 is TGCGCCAGCAGTAGGACAGGGAATGGCTACACCTTC.

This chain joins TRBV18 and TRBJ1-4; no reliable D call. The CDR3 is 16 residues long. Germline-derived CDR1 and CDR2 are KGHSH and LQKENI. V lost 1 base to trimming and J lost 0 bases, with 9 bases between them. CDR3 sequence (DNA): TGTGCCAGCTCACCACTTTTAGCAGCAACTAATGAAAAACTGTTTTTT. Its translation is CASSPLLAATNEKLFF.

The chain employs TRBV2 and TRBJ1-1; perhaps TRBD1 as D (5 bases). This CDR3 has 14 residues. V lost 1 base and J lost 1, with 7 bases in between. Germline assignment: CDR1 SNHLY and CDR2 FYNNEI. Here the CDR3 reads CASSEGRANTEAFF. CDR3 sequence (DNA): TGTGCCAGCAGTGAAGGCAGGGCGAACACTGAAGCTTTCTTT. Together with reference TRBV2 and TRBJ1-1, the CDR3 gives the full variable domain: EPEVTQTPSHQVTQMGQEVILRCVPISNHLYFYWYRQILGQKVEFLVSFYNNEISEKSEIFDDQFSVERPDGSNFTLKIRSTKLEDSAMYFCASSEGRANTEAFFGQGTRLTVV.

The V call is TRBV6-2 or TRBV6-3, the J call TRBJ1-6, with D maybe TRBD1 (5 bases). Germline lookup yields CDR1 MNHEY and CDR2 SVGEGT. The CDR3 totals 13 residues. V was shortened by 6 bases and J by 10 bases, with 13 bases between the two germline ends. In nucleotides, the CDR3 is TGTGCCAGCAGCTCCTTCAGGGAATCACCCCTCCACTTT. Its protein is CASSSFRESPLHF.

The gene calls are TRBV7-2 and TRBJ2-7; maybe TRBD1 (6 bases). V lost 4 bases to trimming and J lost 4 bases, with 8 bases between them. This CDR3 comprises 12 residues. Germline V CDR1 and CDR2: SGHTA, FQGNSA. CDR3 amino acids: CASSSQGYEQYF. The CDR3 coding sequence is TGTGCCAGCAGCTCACAGGGATACGAGCAGTACTTC.

The CDR3: CAISEPDKLLRGNANYGYTF. The CDR3 DNA reads TGTGCCATCAGTGAGCCTGATAAGCTTCTACGGGGTAATGCTAACTATGGCTACACCTTC. The chain carries TRBV10-3 and TRBJ1-2; D gene unclear. This CDR3 has 20 amino acids. CDR1 and CDR2 (germline): ENHRY, SYGVKD. The V gene lost 2 bases and the J gene lost 0 bases, with 25 bases spanning the gap.

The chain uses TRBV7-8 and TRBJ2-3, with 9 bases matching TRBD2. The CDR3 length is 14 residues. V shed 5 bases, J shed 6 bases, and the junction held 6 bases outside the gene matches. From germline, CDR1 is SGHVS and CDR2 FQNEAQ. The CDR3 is CASSISGGLDTQYF. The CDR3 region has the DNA TGTGCCAGCAGCATTAGCGGGGGCCTGGATACGCAGTATTTT.

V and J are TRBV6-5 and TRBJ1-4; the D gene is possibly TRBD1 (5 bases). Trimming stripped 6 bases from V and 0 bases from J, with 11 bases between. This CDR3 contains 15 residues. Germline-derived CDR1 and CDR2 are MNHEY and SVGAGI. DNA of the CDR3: TGTGCCAGCAGCCATAAAGGGGCAACTAATGAAAAACTGTTTTTT. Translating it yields CASSHKGATNEKLFF.

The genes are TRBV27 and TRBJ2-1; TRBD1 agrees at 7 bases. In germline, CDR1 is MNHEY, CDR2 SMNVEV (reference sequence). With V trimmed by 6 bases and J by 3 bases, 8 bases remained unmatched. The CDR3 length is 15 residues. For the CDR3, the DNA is TGTGCCAGCAGCCCCTCCAGGGGGTACTACAATGAGCAGTTCTTC. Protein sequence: CASSPSRGYYNEQFF.

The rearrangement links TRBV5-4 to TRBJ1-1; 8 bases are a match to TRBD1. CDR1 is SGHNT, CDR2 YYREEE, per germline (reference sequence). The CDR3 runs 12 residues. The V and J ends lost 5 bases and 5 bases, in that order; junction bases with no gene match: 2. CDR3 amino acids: CASRQGGTEAFF. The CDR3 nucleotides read TGTGCCAGCAGACAGGGGGGTACTGAAGCTTTCTTT.

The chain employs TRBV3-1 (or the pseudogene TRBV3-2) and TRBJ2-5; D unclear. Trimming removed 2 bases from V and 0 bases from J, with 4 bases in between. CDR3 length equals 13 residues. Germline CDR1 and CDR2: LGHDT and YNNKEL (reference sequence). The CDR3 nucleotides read TGTGCCAGCAGCCAACGTAACCAAGAGACCCAGTACTTC. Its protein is CASSQRNQETQYF.

CDR3 bases: TGTGCCAGCAGTTTCGGCAGGGGGCTTGGCTACACCTTC. Its translation: CASSFGRGLGYTF. This chain links TRBV12-3 or TRBV12-4 with TRBJ1-2; 8 bases line up with TRBD1. Losses at the gene ends were 3 bases for V and 7 bases for J; bases not matched to a gene: 4. CDR3 length: 13 residues.

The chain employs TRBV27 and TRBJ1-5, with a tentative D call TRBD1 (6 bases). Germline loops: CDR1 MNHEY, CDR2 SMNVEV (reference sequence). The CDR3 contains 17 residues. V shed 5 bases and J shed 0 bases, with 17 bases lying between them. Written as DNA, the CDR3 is TGTGCCAGCAGTCAAAACATATGGACAGTTAGCAATCAGCCCCAGCATTTT. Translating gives CASSQNIWTVSNQPQHF.

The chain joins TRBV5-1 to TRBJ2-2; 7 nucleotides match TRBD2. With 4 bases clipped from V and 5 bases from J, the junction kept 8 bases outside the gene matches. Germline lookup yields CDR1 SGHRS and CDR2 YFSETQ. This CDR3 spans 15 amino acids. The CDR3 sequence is CASSLERDRTGELFF. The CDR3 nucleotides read TGCGCCAGCAGCCTGGAGCGGGATAGAACCGGGGAGCTGTTTTTT. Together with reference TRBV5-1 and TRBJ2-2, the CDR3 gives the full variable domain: KAGVTQTPRYLIKTRGQQVTLSCSPISGHRSVSWYQQTPGQGLQFLFEYFSETQRNKGNFPGRFSGRQFSNSRSEMNVSTLELGDSALYLCASSLERDRTGELFFGEGSRLTVL.

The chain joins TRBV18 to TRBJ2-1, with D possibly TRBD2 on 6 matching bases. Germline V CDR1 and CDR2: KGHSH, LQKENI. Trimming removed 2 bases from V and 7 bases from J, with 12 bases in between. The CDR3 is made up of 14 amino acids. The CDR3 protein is CASSPGQGGNEQFF. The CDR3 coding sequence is TGTGCCAGCTCACCAGGCCAGGGAGGTAATGAGCAGTTCTTC.

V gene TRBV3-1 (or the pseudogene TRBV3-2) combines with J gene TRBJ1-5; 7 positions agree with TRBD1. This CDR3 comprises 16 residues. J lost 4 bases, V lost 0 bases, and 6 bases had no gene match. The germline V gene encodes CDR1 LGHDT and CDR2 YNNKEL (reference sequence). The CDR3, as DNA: TGTGCCAGCAGCCAAGATGCGCAGGGGGGAAATCAGCCCCAGCATTTT. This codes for CASSQDAQGGNQPQHF.

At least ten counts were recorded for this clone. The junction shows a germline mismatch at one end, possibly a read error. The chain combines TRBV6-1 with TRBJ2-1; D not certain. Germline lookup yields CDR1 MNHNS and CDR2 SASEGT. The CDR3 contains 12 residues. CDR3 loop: CASGDYRDEQFF. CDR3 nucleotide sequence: TGTGCCAGCGGTGATTACAGAGATGAGCAGTTCTTC.